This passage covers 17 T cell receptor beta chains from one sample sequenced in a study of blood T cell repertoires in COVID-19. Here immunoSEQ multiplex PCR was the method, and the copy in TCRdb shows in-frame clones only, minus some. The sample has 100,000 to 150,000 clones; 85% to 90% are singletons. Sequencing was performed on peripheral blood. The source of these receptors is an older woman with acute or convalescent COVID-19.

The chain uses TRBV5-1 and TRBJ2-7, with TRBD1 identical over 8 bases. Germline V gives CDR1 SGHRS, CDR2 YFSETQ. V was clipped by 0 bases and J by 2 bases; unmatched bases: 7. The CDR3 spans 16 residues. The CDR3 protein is CASSLARQGLAYEQYF. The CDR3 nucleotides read TGCGCCAGCAGCTTGGCAAGACAGGGGTTGGCCTACGAGCAGTACTTC.

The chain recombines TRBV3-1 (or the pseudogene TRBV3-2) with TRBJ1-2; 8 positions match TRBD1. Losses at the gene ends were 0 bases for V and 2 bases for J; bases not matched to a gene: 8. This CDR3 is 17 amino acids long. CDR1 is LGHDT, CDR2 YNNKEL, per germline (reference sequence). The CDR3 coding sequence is TGTGCCAGCAGCCAAGACTTTCGGACAGGGTTGAACTATGGCTACACCTTC. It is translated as CASSQDFRTGLNYGYTF.

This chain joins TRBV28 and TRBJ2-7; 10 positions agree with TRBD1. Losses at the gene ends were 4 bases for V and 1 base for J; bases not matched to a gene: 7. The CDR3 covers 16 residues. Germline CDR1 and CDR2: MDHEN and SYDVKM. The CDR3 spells CASSSTGTGVSYEQYF. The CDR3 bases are TGTGCCAGCAGTTCAACCGGGACAGGGGTATCCTACGAGCAGTACTTC.

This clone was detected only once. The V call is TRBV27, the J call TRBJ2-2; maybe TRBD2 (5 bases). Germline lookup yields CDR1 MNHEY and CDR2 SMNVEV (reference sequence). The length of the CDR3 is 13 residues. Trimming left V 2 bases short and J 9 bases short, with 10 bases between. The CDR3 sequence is CASSLQDSRELFF. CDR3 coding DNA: TGTGCCAGCAGTTTACAGGACTCCCGGGAGCTGTTTTTT.

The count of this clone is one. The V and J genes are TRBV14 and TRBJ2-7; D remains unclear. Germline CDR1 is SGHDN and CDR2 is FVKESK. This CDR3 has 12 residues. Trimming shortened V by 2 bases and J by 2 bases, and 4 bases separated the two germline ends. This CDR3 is CASSQSAYEQYF. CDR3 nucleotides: TGTGCCAGCAGCCAATCGGCCTACGAGCAGTACTTC. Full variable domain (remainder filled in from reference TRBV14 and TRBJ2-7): EAGVTQFPSHSVIEKGQTVTLRCDPISGHDNLYWYRRVMGKEIKFLLHFVKESKQDESGMPNNRFLAERTGGTYSTLKVQPAELEDSGVYFCASSQSAYEQYFGPGTRLTVT.

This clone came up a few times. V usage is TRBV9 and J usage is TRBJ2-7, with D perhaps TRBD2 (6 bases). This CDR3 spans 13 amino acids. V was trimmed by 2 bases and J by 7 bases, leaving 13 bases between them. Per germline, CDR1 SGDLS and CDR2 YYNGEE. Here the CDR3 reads CASSVSGGLEQYF. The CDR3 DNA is TGTGCCAGCAGCGTTTCCGGGGGACTGGAGCAGTACTTC.

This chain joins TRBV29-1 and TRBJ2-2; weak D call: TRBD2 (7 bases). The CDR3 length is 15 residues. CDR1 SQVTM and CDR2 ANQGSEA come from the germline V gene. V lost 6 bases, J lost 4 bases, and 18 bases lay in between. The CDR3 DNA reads TGCAGCGTCCGAGGGGGAGGGAGGGGCACCGGGGAGCTGTTTTTT. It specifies CSVRGGGRGTGELFF.

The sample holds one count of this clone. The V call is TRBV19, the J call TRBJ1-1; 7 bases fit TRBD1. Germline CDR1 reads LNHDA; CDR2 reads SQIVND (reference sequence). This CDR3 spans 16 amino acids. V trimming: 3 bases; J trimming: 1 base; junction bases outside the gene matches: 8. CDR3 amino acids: CASSIGAQGWNTEAFF. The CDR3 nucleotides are TGTGCCAGTAGTATTGGGGCACAGGGGTGGAACACTGAAGCTTTCTTT.

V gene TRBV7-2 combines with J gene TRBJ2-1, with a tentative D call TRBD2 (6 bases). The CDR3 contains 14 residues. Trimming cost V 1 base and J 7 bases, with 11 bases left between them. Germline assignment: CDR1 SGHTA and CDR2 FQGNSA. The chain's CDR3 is CASSLVGGGNEQFF. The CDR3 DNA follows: TGTGCCAGCAGCTTAGTAGGTGGGGGGAATGAGCAGTTCTTC.

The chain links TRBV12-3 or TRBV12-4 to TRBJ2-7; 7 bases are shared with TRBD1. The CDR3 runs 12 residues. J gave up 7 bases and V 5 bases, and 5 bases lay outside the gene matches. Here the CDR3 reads CASSITGQEQYF. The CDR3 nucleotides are TGTGCCAGCAGTATCACGGGACAGGAGCAGTACTTC.

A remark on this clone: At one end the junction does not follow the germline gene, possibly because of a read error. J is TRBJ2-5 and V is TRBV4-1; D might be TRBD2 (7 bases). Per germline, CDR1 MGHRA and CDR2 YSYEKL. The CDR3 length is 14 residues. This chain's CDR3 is CACSPRGGSETQYF. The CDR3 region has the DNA TGCGCCTGCAGCCCGAGGGGGGGGTCAGAGACCCAGTACTTC.

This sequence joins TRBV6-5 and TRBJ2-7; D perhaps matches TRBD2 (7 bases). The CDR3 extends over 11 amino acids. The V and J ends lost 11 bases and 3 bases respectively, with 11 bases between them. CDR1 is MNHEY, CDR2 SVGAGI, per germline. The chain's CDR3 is CAGRGLYEQYF. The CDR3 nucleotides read TGTGCCGGGCGGGGGCTCTACGAGCAGTACTTC.

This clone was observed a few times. CDR3 bases: TGTGCCAGCAACAATAGACAGGGGGGGTACAATGAGCAGTTCTTC. Translation: CASNNRQGGYNEQFF. The chain links TRBV7-9 to TRBJ2-1; 9 nucleotides agree with TRBD1. The CDR3 totals 15 residues. J was trimmed by 4 bases and V by 7 bases; bases with no gene match: 8. Per germline, CDR1 SEHNR and CDR2 FQNEAQ (reference sequence).

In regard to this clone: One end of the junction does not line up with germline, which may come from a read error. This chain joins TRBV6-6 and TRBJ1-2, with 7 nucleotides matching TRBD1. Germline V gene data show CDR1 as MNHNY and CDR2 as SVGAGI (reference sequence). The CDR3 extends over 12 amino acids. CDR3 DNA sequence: TGTGCCAGCAGCTCCGCCTCCCGGGACAGCGATTTC. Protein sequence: CASSSASRDSDF.

The DNA for the CDR3 is TGTGCCAGCAAGTGGACAGGGACCGAGCAGTACTTC. Residues: CASKWTGTEQYF. This chain joins TRBV2 and TRBJ2-7; the match to TRBD1 covers 8 bases. The CDR3 runs to 12 residues. Per the germline V gene, CDR1 is SNHLY and CDR2 is FYNNEI. The V gene end was trimmed by 7 bases and the J gene end by 6 bases; junction bases not matched to a gene: 5.

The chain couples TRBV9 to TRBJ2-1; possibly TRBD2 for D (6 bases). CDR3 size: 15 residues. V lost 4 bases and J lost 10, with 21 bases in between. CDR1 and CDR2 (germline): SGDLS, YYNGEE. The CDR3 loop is CASSPEDTLRGEQFF. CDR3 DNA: TGTGCCAGCAGCCCCGAGGACACCCTACGGGGGGAGCAGTTCTTC.

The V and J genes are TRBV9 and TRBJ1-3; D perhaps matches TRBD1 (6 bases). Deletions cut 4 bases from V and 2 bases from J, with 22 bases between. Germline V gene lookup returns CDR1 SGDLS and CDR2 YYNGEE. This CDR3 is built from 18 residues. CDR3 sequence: CASSLALPGQFPGNTIYF. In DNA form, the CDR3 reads TGTGCCAGCAGCCTTGCCTTGCCGGGACAATTTCCTGGAAACACCATATATTTT.